Given below is one TCR beta chain in context. The antigen is unknown. The data derive from a study of human thymus T cells. Study outcomes and limitations: Overlap was high between thymic repertoires from unrelated individuals, as reported in related research. Thymic and blood repertoires showed apparently biased V and J gene usage.

Trimming removed 1 base at V and 10 bases at J, with 18 bases between. Germline V gene lookup returns CDR1 SGHTA and CDR2 FQGNSA. The CDR3 sequence is 15 residues long. In corrective heart surgery, resections were taken, and these provided the thymus tissue. The sample donors, healthy Finnish infants, were having corrective surgery for congenital heart defects. The table came from immunoSEQ multiplex PCR; TCRdb's copy has only in-frame clones and leaves some out. This table has roughly 130,000 clones, over 85% appearing once. This receptor was taken from a boy less than two years old with a congenital heart defect but otherwise immunologically healthy. The chain recombines TRBV7-2 with TRBJ2-3, with D perhaps being TRBD1 or TRBD2 (6 bases each). Material for sequencing was thymus tissue. CDR3 nucleotide sequence: TGTGCCAGCAGCTTAGTCTGGGGGGCCCCTCTTCCGCAGTATTTT. Its protein is CASSLVWGAPLPQYF.